This TCR beta chain was identified in a study of shared clonotypes between healthy human individuals. Study-wide points: Sampling involved blood alone; tissue repertoires likely differ. Generation probabilities of non-shared clonotypes were lower (relative to those shared by all four donors).

Germline-derived CDR1 and CDR2 are MNHEY and SMNVEV (reference sequence). The CDR3 has 16 residues. The V end lost 6 bases, the J end lost 0 bases, and 17 bases lay between the germline ends. For sorted subsets, 150 to 200 ng DNA per replicate equaled some 27,000 T cell genomes. Method: immunoSEQ multiplex PCR; TCRdb's copy keeps in-frame clones and lacks some. The sample includes 2 million or so clones, 90% to 95% seen only once; the top ten take 0.13%. Remarks on this clone: Its specificity is not known.

The TCR originated in a man aged 18 to 29 in good health. The chain uses TRBV27 and TRBJ1-1; D is possibly TRBD1 (5 bases). The sample comprised naive CD4+ T cells sorted from blood. Subset given: CD45RA+ positively selected. In DNA, the CDR3 is TGTGCCAGCAGGCCGGATCTGGACATATTGAACACTGAAGCTTTCTTT. Encoded protein: CASRPDLDILNTEAFF.